The following is a T cell receptor (beta chain) sequence with its context. Read sequence stops 3 residues before the CDR3 end, and the germline J gene provides the missing end. Only in-frame clones appear in the TCRdb table, and some are missing; sequencing was by immunoSEQ multiplex PCR. This sample carries about 30,000 clones, with 4.2% going to the ten biggest clones. Germline CDR1 PRHDT, CDR2 FYEKMQ (reference sequence). V gave up 2 bases and J gave up 4 bases, with 18 bases separating them. This CDR3 comprises 16 residues. The sample comes from a study of T cells in women clearing cervical HPV infection.

V and J are TRBV13 and TRBJ2-7, with a possible D match to TRBD2 (5 bases). The TCR originated in a woman between 18 and 75 years old with a cervical HPV16 infection that either progressed to CIN3+ or cleared (not recorded which). The sequencing sample was made of blood buffy coat. CDR3 residues: CASSLSMQRTSYEQYF. The DNA read from the CDR3 is TGTGCCAGCAGCTTATCGATGCAGCGGACCTCTTACGAG.